This T cell receptor (beta chain) was sequenced during a study of shared clonotypes between healthy human individuals. Sequenced by immunoSEQ multiplex PCR; TCRdb stores in-frame clones only, minus some. Here the sample spans over 700,000 clones, 72% being singletons. Points on this clone: Its antigen is currently unknown.

Germline V gene lookup returns CDR1 SQVTM and CDR2 ANQGSEA. V was clipped by 4 bases and J by 8 bases, with 14 bases between them. The CDR3 consists of 12 residues. Study-wide results and limits: Researchers sampled blood only, noting tissue repertoires likely differ.

The chain uses TRBV29-1 and TRBJ1-1, with D maybe TRBD1 (6 bases). Material for sequencing was memory CD4+ T cells sorted from blood. The subset here: CD45RA-negative fraction. The TCR comes from a woman aged 25-40 years in good health. CDR3 DNA sequence: TGCAGCGTTGTGGGGCTTGACAGGGAAGCTTTCTTT. Amino acid sequence: CSVVGLDREAFF.